A selection of T cell receptor beta chains follows, all from one sample in a study of post-analysis software for immune sequencing data. One entry per CDR3 protein, called by TCRdb with MiXCR from the PCR reads. The sample carries about 430,000 distinct CDR3 sequences, approximately 38% recorded once. The sequenced material came from blood. The source is a girl aged 2 to 10 with multiple sclerosis. Both conserved end residues are part of each CDR3. The D gene is left open where the match is weak. The size entry is marked missing in some rows and otherwise reads once, few, many or a size class.

len: 12
v_gene: TRBV20-1
d_gene: TRBD1
j_gene: TRBJ1-2
abundance: -
CDR3nt: TGCAGTGCGGACACAGGGGGCTATGGCTACACCTTC
CDR3aa: CSADTGGYGYTF

len: 14
v_gene: TRBV19
d_gene: TRBD2
j_gene: TRBJ2-3
abundance: few
CDR3nt: TGTGCCAGTAGGATAGCGGGAGCTATAGATACGCAGTATTTT
CDR3aa: CASRIAGAIDTQYF

len: 14
v_gene: TRBV7-2
d_gene: -
j_gene: TRBJ2-5
abundance: -
CDR3nt: TGTGCCAGCAGCTCCCCAGGGATGGTTGAGACCCAGTACTTC
CDR3aa: CASSSPGMVETQYF

len: 13
v_gene: TRBV12-3/TRBV12-4
d_gene: -
j_gene: TRBJ1-1
abundance: -
CDR3nt: TGTGCCAGCAGTTTTGGGTGGATCACTGAAGCTTTCTTT
CDR3aa: CASSFGWITEAFF

len: 13
v_gene: TRBV7-8
d_gene: -
j_gene: TRBJ2-7
abundance: -
CDR3nt: TGTGCCAGCAGCTTCGGACATACCTACGAGCAGTACTTC
CDR3aa: CASSFGHTYEQYF

len: 11
v_gene: TRBV28
d_gene: -
j_gene: TRBJ1-5
abundance: -
CDR3nt: TGTGCCAGCAGTCCAGGGGAGCCCCAGCATTTT
CDR3aa: CASSPGEPQHF

len: 13
v_gene: TRBV6-5
d_gene: TRBD1
j_gene: TRBJ2-2
abundance: -
CDR3nt: TGTGCCAGCACCGGGACAGACACCGGGGAGCTGTTTTTT
CDR3aa: CASTGTDTGELFF

len: 13
v_gene: TRBV13
d_gene: -
j_gene: TRBJ2-7
abundance: -
CDR3nt: TGTGCCAGCCGAAACCCGGACACCTACGAGCAGTACTTC
CDR3aa: CASRNPDTYEQYF

len: 9
v_gene: TRBV21-1
d_gene: -
j_gene: TRBJ2-1
abundance: -
CDR3nt: TGTGCCAGCAGCAAAGCGCAGTTCTTC
CDR3aa: CASSKAQFF

len: 16
v_gene: TRBV6-5
d_gene: -
j_gene: TRBJ2-5
abundance: -
CDR3nt: TGTGCCAGCAGTTACTTCGGGGACTCCATCCAAGAGACCCAGTACTTC
CDR3aa: CASSYFGDSIQETQYF

len: 13
v_gene: TRBV4-1
d_gene: -
j_gene: TRBJ1-1
abundance: -
CDR3nt: TGCGCCAGCACCGACATCAGAAGCACTGAAGCTTTCTTT
CDR3aa: CASTDIRSTEAFF

len: 12
v_gene: TRBV7-9
d_gene: -
j_gene: TRBJ1-5
abundance: -
CDR3nt: TGTGCCAGCAGCAAGGGGAGTCAGCCCCAGCATTTT
CDR3aa: CASSKGSQPQHF

len: 12
v_gene: TRBV6-5
d_gene: -
j_gene: TRBJ1-4
abundance: many
CDR3nt: TGTGCCAGCAGAGCAGGGCGTGAAAAACTGTTTTTT
CDR3aa: CASRAGREKLFF

len: 19
v_gene: TRBV28
d_gene: -
j_gene: TRBJ2-5
abundance: -
CDR3nt: TGTGCCAGCAGTTTTCGACGACACGACTCCGTGTGGGAGCAAGAGACCCAGTACTTC
CDR3aa: CASSFRRHDSVWEQETQYF

len: 14
v_gene: TRBV6-5
d_gene: -
j_gene: TRBJ2-5
abundance: -
CDR3nt: TGTGCCAGCAGTGTACAGGCGAACCAAGAGACCCAGTACTTC
CDR3aa: CASSVQANQETQYF

len: 15
v_gene: TRBV19
d_gene: TRBD2
j_gene: TRBJ2-1
abundance: few
CDR3nt: TGTGCCAGTAGTATCCCTAGCGGGAGAAGGAATGAGCAGTTCTTC
CDR3aa: CASSIPSGRRNEQFF

len: 19
v_gene: TRBV4-1
d_gene: -
j_gene: TRBJ2-1
abundance: -
CDR3nt: TGCGCCAGCAGCCATCCGCGGTCGGGGGCGTCTGCTTTGAGCAATGAGCAGTTCTTC
CDR3aa: CASSHPRSGASALSNEQFF

len: 14
v_gene: TRBV9
d_gene: TRBD1
j_gene: TRBJ2-7
abundance: few
CDR3nt: TGTGCCAGCAGCTCGACCGGGACAGGGAACGAGCAGTACTTC
CDR3aa: CASSSTGTGNEQYF